This T cell receptor (beta chain) was identified during a study of cytomegalovirus exposure and HLA in healthy donors. PCR involved 60 Vbeta and 13 Jbeta primers. TCRdb's table, derived via immunoSEQ multiplex PCR, lists solely in-frame clones and lacks some. The sample consists of about 110,000 clones, approximately 85% of them appearing once. The V end lost 0 bases, the J end lost 3 bases, and 8 bases lay between the germline ends. CDR1 is SGHKS, CDR2 YYEKEE, per germline (reference sequence). CDR3 size: 14 residues. The gene calls are TRBV5-5 and TRBJ2-3, with a weak D call TRBD2 (5 bases). The source material was PBMCs. This TCR came from a man aged 45-65 years in good health and CMV-seronegative. CDR3: CASSLGGGTDTQYF. For the CDR3, the DNA is TGTGCCAGCAGCTTGGGAGGCGGGACAGATACGCAGTATTTT.